The rows below give T cell receptor beta chains drawn from one sample of a study of breast tumors, draining lymph nodes, adjacent tissues. TCRdb analysed the multiplex PCR reads with MiXCR anew, one entry per CDR3 protein. The table has about 230,000 distinct CDR3 sequences, approximately 30% seen once; the top ten hold roughly 1.3%. Sequenced: axillary lymph node tissue. These receptor sequences come from a female donor with breast cancer. Some clones in this sample may be carry-over from other donors' samples. Each CDR3 is given with its conserved first and last residue. Fields, in order: clone size, D gene, V gene, J gene, CDR3 protein, CDR3 DNA. A D gene is named only where the DNA matches it firmly. For some rows the clone size is stated as once, few or many, or as a class when expanded; others skip it.

abundance: many; d_gene: TRBD2; v_gene: TRBV5-1; j_gene: TRBJ2-1; CDR3aa: CASSLSGGSNNEQFF; CDR3nt: TGCGCCAGCAGCTTGAGCGGGGGAAGCAACAATGAGCAGTTCTTC
abundance: many; d_gene: -; v_gene: TRBV5-4; j_gene: TRBJ2-7; CDR3aa: CASSNRTGQYEQYF; CDR3nt: TGTGCCAGCAGTAATCGGACCGGGCAATACGAGCAGTACTTC
abundance: -; d_gene: TRBD1; v_gene: TRBV6-1; j_gene: TRBJ2-6; CDR3aa: CASSSGQGSSGANVLTF; CDR3nt: TGTGCCAGCAGTTCGGGACAGGGGAGCTCTGGGGCCAACGTCCTGACTTTC
abundance: many; d_gene: TRBD1; v_gene: TRBV4-2; j_gene: TRBJ1-5; CDR3aa: CASSQETGQGYQPQHF; CDR3nt: TGTGCCAGCAGCCAAGAGACGGGACAGGGCTATCAGCCCCAGCATTTT
abundance: -; d_gene: -; v_gene: TRBV20-1; j_gene: TRBJ2-1; CDR3aa: CSARDIEQFF; CDR3nt: TGCAGTGCTAGAGATATCGAGCAGTTCTTC
abundance: many; d_gene: -; v_gene: TRBV5-1; j_gene: TRBJ2-3; CDR3aa: CASSLSGRPTGTQYF; CDR3nt: TGCGCCAGCAGCTTGTCTGGGCGGCCGACGGGGACGCAGTATTTT
abundance: many; d_gene: TRBD1; v_gene: TRBV19; j_gene: TRBJ1-5; CDR3aa: CASIDRVGQPQHF; CDR3nt: TGTGCCAGTATAGACAGGGTCGGTCAGCCCCAGCATTTT
abundance: many; d_gene: TRBD2; v_gene: TRBV4-1; j_gene: TRBJ2-7; CDR3aa: CASSQEADEGLRYEQYF; CDR3nt: TGCGCCAGCAGCCAAGAAGCGGACGAGGGACTACGCTACGAGCAGTACTTC
abundance: many; d_gene: -; v_gene: TRBV15; j_gene: TRBJ1-1; CDR3aa: CATSRGGNTEAFF; CDR3nt: TGTGCCACCAGCAGAGGCGGGAACACTGAAGCTTTCTTT
abundance: -; d_gene: TRBD1; v_gene: TRBV12-3/TRBV12-4; j_gene: TRBJ1-6; CDR3aa: CASSKGQAKQTLHF; CDR3nt: TGTGCCAGCAGTAAGGGACAGGCAAAACAGACCCTCCACTTT
abundance: many; d_gene: TRBD2; v_gene: TRBV3-1; j_gene: TRBJ2-5; CDR3aa: CASSQGRWREGKETQYF; CDR3nt: TGTGCCAGCAGCCAGGGTCGATGGCGGGAGGGCAAAGAGACCCAGTACTTC
abundance: -; d_gene: -; v_gene: TRBV18; j_gene: TRBJ2-2; CDR3aa: CASSPSANTGELFF; CDR3nt: TGTGCCAGCTCACCATCAGCGAACACCGGGGAGCTGTTTTTT
abundance: many; d_gene: -; v_gene: TRBV20-1; j_gene: TRBJ2-7; CDR3aa: CSATPGLGSYEQYF; CDR3nt: TGCAGTGCTACCCCGGGTCTTGGGTCCTACGAGCAGTACTTC